This record covers a single T cell receptor (beta chain). The source of the sample is a study of blood T cell repertoires in COVID-19. Study at large: COVID-19 samples, acute and convalescent, were from the United States, Italy and Spain. T cells, B-cell-depleted T cells, or PBMCs supplied cDNA or gDNA.

Original data processing: Estimation of nucleated cell counts was performed using reference gene primer amplification. Profiling relied on immunoSEQ multiplex PCR, and the TCRdb table lists in-frame clones only, not all of them. The DNA gave D and trimming, while V, J and clone size come from that table. The sample has 130,000 or so clones, around nine tenths seen once. Sequenced sample: peripheral blood. The sequence came from a woman aged 55 to 70 with acute or convalescent COVID-19.

The CDR3 is CASSLPGQGFNEQFF. CDR3 sequence (DNA): TGTGCCAGCTCACTTCCGGGACAGGGGTTCAATGAGCAGTTCTTC. V gene TRBV18 combines with J gene TRBJ2-1; 10 positions agree with TRBD1. The J segment lost 6 bases and the V segment lost 4 bases, leaving 6 bases of the junction unmatched. The CDR3 contains 15 residues. Germline V gene data show CDR1 as KGHSH and CDR2 as LQKENI.